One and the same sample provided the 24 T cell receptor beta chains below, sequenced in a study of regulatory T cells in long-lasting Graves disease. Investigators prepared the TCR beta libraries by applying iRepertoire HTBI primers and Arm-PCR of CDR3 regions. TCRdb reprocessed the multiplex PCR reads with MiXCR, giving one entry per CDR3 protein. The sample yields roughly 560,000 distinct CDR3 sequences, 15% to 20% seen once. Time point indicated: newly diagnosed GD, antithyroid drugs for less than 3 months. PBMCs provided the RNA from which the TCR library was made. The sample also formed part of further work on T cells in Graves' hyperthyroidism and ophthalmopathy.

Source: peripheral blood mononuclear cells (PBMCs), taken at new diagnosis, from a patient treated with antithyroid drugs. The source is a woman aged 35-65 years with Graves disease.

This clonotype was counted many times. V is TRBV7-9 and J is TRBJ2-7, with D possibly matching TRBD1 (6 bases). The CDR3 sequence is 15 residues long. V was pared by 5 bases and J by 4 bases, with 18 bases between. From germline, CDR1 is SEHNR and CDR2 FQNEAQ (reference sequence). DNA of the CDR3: TGTGCCAGCAGCCCCGATTCCACAGGGATATACGAGCAGTACTTC. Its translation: CASSPDSTGIYEQYF.

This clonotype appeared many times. CDR3 sequence: CASSEPQGQAFF. The CDR3 DNA follows: TGCGCCAGCAGCGAACCACAGGGCCAAGCTTTCTTT. V gene TRBV5-1 combines with J gene TRBJ1-1, with D maybe TRBD1 (6 bases). Germline V gene lookup returns CDR1 SGHRS and CDR2 YFSETQ. V was cut by 4 bases and J by 9 bases, with 13 bases left in between. This CDR3 is 12 amino acids long. The full variable domain, rest sourced from reference TRBV5-1 and TRBJ1-1, is KAGVTQTPRYLIKTRGQQVTLSCSPISGHRSVSWYQQTPGQGLQFLFEYFSETQRNKGNFPGRFSGRQFSNSRSEMNVSTLELGDSALYLCASSEPQGQAFFGQGTRLTVV.

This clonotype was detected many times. The CDR3 nucleotides read TGTGCCAGCCGGGACCCCCCGAGCAATCAGCCCCAGCATTTT. Translating gives CASRDPPSNQPQHF. The chain has TRBV28 and TRBJ1-5, with a possible D match to TRBD1 (5 bases). V lost 8 bases and J 1 base, leaving 12 bases between the germline ends. CDR1 MDHEN and CDR2 SYDVKM come from the germline V gene. CDR3 length: 14 amino acids.

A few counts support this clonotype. The CDR3 nucleotides are TGCGCCAGCACTACGGGACAGGGGGCCGGTGAAGCTTTCTTT. Its protein is CASTTGQGAGEAFF. The chain has TRBV5-1 and TRBJ1-1; TRBD1 agrees at 12 bases. The CDR3 spans 14 residues. The V gene's germline CDR1 is SGHRS and CDR2 YFSETQ. After removal of 6 bases from V and 7 bases from J, the junction contained 7 bases not matched to a gene.

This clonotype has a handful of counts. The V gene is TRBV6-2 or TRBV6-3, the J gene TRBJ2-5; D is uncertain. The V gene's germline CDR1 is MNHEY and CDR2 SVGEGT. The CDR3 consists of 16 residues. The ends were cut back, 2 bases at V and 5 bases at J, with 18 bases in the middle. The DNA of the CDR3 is TGTGCCAGCAGTTACGACCGCCCCGGGTTCGGTGAGACCCAGTACTTC. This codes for CASSYDRPGFGETQYF.

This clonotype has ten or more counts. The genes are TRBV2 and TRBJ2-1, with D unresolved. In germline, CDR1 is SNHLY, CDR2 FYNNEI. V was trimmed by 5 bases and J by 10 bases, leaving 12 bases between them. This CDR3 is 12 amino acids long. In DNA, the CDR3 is TGTGCCAGCAGTCTCCTCATGGAGGAGCAGTTCTTC. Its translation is CASSLLMEEQFF.

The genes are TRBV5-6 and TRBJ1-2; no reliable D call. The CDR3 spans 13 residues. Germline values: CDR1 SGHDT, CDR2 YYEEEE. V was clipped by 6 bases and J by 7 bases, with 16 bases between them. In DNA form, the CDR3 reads TGTGCCAGCAACCTGACATCCGCCGGTGGCTACACCTTC. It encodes CASNLTSAGGYTF. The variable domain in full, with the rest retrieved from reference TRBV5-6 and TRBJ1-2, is DAGVTQSPTHLIKTRGQQVTLRCSPKSGHDTVSWYQQALGQGPQFIFQYYEEEERQRGNFPDRFSGHQFPNYSSELNVNALLLGDSALYLCASNLTSAGGYTFGSGTRLTVV.

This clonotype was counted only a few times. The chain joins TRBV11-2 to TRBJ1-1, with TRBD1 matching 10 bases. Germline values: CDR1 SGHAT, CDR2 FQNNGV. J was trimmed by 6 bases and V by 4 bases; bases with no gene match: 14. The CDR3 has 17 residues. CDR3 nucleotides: TGTGCCAGCAGCTCAATGGACAGGGGGGATAAGAGGGCTGAAGCTTTCTTT. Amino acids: CASSSMDRGDKRAEAFF.

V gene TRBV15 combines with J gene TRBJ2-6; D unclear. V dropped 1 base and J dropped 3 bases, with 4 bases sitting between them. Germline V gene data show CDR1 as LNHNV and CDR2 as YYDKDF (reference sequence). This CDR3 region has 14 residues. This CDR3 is CATSRGGGANVLTF. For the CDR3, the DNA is TGTGCCACCAGCAGAGGAGGTGGGGCCAACGTCCTGACTTTC.

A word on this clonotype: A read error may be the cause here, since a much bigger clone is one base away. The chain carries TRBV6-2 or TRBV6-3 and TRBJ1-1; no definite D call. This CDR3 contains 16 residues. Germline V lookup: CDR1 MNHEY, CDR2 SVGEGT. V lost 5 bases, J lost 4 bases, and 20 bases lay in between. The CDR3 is CASSETLWGAGTEAFF. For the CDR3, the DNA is TGTGCCAGCAGTGAAACGTTATGGGGAGCGGGCACTGAAGCTTTCTTT.

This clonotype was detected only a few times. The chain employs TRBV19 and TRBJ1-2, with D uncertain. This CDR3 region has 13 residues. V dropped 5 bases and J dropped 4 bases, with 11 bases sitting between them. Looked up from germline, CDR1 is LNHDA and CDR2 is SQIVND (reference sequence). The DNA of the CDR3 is TGTGCCAGTAGTTTCGGTCAGACCTATGGCTACACCTTC. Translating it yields CASSFGQTYGYTF.

CDR3 coding DNA: TGTGCCAGCAGTCCCGGGGCGATCGGGGAGCTGTTTTTT. Protein: CASSPGAIGELFF. The gene calls are TRBV6-1 and TRBJ2-2, with D tentatively TRBD1 or TRBD2 (5 bases each). CDR3 length: 13 amino acids. Trimming took 5 bases from V and 7 from J, leaving 11 bases between them. Germline V gives CDR1 MNHNS, CDR2 SASEGT.

The CDR3 protein is CASSIDRQGPNTEAFF. The CDR3 DNA reads as TGTGCCAGTAGTATAGATCGACAGGGTCCGAACACTGAAGCTTTCTTT. The V call is TRBV19, the J call TRBJ1-1; 7 positions match TRBD1. The germline gives CDR1 LNHDA, CDR2 SQIVND (reference sequence). The ends lost 0 bases at V and 1 base at J; junction bases unmatched: 5. This CDR3 comprises 16 residues.

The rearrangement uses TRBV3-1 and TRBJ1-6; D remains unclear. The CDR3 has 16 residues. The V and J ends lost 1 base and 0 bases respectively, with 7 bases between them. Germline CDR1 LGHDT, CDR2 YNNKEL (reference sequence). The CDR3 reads CASSQGAVSYNSPLHF. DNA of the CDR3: TGTGCCAGCAGCCAAGGAGCAGTCTCCTATAATTCACCCCTCCACTTT. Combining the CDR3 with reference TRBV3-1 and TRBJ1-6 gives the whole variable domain DTAVSQTPKYLVTQMGNDKSIKCEQNLGHDTMYWYKQDSKKFLKIMFSYNNKELIINETVPNRFSPKSPDKAHLNLHINSLELGDSAVYFCASSQGAVSYNSPLHFGNGTRLTVT.

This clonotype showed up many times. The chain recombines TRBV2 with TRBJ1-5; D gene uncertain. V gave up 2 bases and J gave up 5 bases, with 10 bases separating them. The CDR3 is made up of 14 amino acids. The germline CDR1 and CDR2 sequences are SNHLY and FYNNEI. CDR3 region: CASSETGNYQPQHF. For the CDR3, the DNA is TGTGCCAGCAGTGAAACGGGCAACTATCAGCCCCAGCATTTT.

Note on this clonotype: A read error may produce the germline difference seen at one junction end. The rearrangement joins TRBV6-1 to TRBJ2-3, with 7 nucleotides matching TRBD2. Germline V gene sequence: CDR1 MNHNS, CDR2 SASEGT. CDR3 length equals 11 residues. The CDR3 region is CASRSGTNEYF. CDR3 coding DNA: TGTGCCAGCCGATCCGGGACTAACGAGTACTTC.

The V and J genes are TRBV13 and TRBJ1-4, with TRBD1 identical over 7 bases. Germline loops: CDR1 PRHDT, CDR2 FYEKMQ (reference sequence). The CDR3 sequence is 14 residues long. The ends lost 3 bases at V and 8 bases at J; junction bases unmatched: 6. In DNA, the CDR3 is TGTGCCAGCAGCTTCCGACAGGGAGGCGAAAAACTGTTTTTT. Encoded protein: CASSFRQGGEKLFF.

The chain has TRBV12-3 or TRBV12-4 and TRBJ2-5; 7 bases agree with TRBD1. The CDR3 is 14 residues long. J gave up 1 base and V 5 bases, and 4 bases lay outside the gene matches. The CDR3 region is CASSRTGTQETQYF. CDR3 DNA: TGTGCCAGCAGTAGGACAGGAACCCAAGAGACCCAGTACTTC.

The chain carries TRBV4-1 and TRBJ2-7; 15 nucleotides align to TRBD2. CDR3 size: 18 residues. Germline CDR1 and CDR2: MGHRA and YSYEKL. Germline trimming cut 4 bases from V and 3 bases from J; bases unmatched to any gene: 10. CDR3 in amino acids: CASSLQGLAGGTHYEQYF. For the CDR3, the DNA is TGCGCCAGCAGCCTACAGGGACTAGCGGGGGGTACCCACTACGAGCAGTACTTC.

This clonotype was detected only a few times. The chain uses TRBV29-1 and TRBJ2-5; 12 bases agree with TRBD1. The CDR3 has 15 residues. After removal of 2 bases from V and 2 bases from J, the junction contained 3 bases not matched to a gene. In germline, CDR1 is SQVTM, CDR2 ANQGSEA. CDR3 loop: CSVELGQGAQETQYF. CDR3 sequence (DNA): TGCAGCGTTGAACTGGGACAGGGGGCACAAGAGACCCAGTACTTC.

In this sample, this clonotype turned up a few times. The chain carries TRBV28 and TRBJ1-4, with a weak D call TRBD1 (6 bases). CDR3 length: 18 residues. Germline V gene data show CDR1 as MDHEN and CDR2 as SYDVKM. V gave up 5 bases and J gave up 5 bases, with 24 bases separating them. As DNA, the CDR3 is TGTGCCAGCAGTACCAACAGGGAGGCTTCTTCGATCAATGAAAAACTGTTTTTT. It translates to CASSTNREASSINEKLFF.

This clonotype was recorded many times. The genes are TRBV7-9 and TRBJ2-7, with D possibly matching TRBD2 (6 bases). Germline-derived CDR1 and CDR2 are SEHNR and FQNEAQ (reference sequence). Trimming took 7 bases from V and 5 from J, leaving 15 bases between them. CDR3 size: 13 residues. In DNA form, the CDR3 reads TGTGCCAGCAATCGTGGAGGGATCCACGAGCAGTACTTC. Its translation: CASNRGGIHEQYF.

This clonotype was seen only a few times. In DNA form, the CDR3 reads TGCGCCAGCAGTGGCGGGACAGCCGGGAGTAATTCACCCCTCCACTTT. It yields the protein CASSGGTAGSNSPLHF. The chain employs TRBV10-1 and TRBJ1-6; 7 bases are shared with TRBD1. This CDR3 spans 16 amino acids. CDR1 and CDR2 (germline): WNHNN, SYGVQD (reference sequence). The V gene end was trimmed by 4 bases and the J gene end by 6 bases; junction bases not matched to a gene: 9.

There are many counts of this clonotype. DNA of the CDR3: TGCAGTGCTAGATTCTCCACCGGGACAACTAATGAAAAACTGTTTTTT. Protein sequence: CSARFSTGTTNEKLFF. The chain combines TRBV20-1 with TRBJ1-4; D remains unclear. The CDR3 runs to 16 residues. Trimming pared 2 bases from V and 0 bases from J, leaving 13 bases between. Germline V gene data show CDR1 as DFQATT and CDR2 as SNEGSKA (reference sequence).